This T cell receptor (beta chain) was obtained from a study of vaccination effects on CD4 cells after COVID-19. Across the whole study: Sampling occurred a median 72 days post second dose, range 14 to 241.

Study-wide findings and caveats: Cross-reactivity toward common cold coronaviruses was confined to only 1 of 255 vaccine-induced clones in healthy vaccinees. Few convalescent patients were studied, and early post-infection samples were lacking.

This clone appeared a few times. Antigen: not known. This CDR3 spans 16 amino acids. The germline V and J ends were trimmed by 2 bases and 3 bases, with 11 bases remaining between them. Germline V gives CDR1 MDHEN, CDR2 SYDVKM. Antigen-specific CD4+ T cells were first expanded with viral peptide pools by the ViraFEST assay and only then sequenced. With approximately 10 days of culture completed, CD4+ T cells were isolated. As their vaccination, participants received two doses of either BNT162b2 or mRNA-1273. IL-2 medium took the place of half the medium on both days 3 and 7. Using immunoSEQ multiplex PCR, the repertoire was profiled, and TCRdb retains in-frame clones only, with some absent. The sample includes around 65,000 clones, roughly 73% seen only once; the top ten take 1% to 1.5%.

The chain employs TRBV28 and TRBJ1-6, with D tentatively TRBD1 (5 bases). The TCR comes from a human donor who received a COVID-19 vaccine. The sample was CD4+ T cells from PBMCs cultured with HCoV-229E spike peptides, taken after COVID-19 vaccination. CDR3 sequence (DNA): TGTGCCAGCAGTTTACCTGACAGCCGCTATAATTCACCCCTCCACTTT. Translation: CASSLPDSRYNSPLHF.